The 14 T cell receptor beta chains reported below all come from one sample, sequenced in a study of T cells in Graves' hyperthyroidism and ophthalmopathy (dated by TCRdb to about 2019). Receptors were amplified or captured by multiplex PCR. Data came from an Illumina HiSeq 2000. Amplification of TCR beta CDR3 regions was carried out from RNA transcripts. For the first round of RT-PCR on the TCR CDR3, the HTBI primer set was used together with the Qiagen OneStep RT-PCR kit. The raw public reads went through TCRdb reprocessing: fastp at Q25, MiXCR clone calling, in-frame beta chains kept. Here each entry gathers all rows of one CDR3 protein and keeps the most common genes and DNA. The sample table lists 600,000 or so distinct CDR3 sequences, approximately 44% of them with a count of one. The biggest ten clones account for 6.5% to 9% of the sample. Sequences were obtained from peripheral blood or thyroid tissue (not recorded which). The source of these receptors is a woman younger than 35 with Graves' hyperthyroidism. Donor details come from another sample of the same person, matched by shared clones.

This clonotype was found many times. The CDR3 DNA reads as TGCAGCGGGAGTGGCTCTGGAAACACCATATATTTT. It is translated as CSGSGSGNTIYF. The chain uses TRBV29-1 and TRBJ1-3; D unresolved. Trimming cost V 7 bases and J 0 bases, with 7 bases left between them. Germline CDR1 SQVTM, CDR2 ANQGSEA. The CDR3 loop spans 12 amino acids.

This clonotype was detected ten times or more. The chain carries TRBV15 and TRBJ1-2; TRBD1 matches 9 bases. CDR1 and CDR2 from the germline V gene are LNHNV and YYDKDF (reference sequence). The CDR3 loop spans 14 amino acids. V lost 6 bases, J lost 0 bases, and 2 bases stayed unmatched. In nucleotides, the CDR3 is TGTGCCACCAGAAGGACAGGGGCTAACTATGGCTACACCTTC. Protein: CATRRTGANYGYTF.

The chain joins TRBV7-6 to TRBJ2-5; D gene uncertain. Germline CDR1 is SGHVS and CDR2 is FNYEAQ. The CDR3 sequence is 14 residues long. Trimming removed 4 bases from V and 5 bases from J, with 14 bases in between. This CDR3 is CASSSGVLHETQYF. The CDR3 DNA is TGTGCCAGCAGCTCTGGAGTTCTACACGAGACCCAGTACTTC. Together with reference TRBV7-6 and TRBJ2-5, the CDR3 gives the full variable domain: GAGVSQSPRYKVTKRGQDVALRCDPISGHVSLYWYRQALGQGPEFLTYFNYEAQQDKSGLPNDRFSAERPEGSISTLTIQRTEQRDSAMYRCASSSGVLHETQYFGPGTRLLVL.

V gene TRBV10-3 combines with J gene TRBJ1-1; D possibly corresponds to TRBD1 (6 bases). Germline-derived CDR1 and CDR2 are ENHRY and SYGVKD. V lost 6 bases to trimming and J lost 10 bases, with 15 bases between them. CDR3 size: 12 residues. This CDR3 is CAISLGGPVAFF. The DNA of the CDR3 is TGTGCCATCAGCCTAGGGGGGCCGGTAGCTTTCTTT.

This clonotype was counted between two and nine times. This chain uses TRBV12-3 or TRBV12-4 with TRBJ2-7; 10 bases align to TRBD2. Unmatched junction bases numbered 6, after V lost 5 bases and J lost 5 bases. The CDR3 length is 14 residues. The CDR3 DNA sequence: TGTGCCAGCAGTCCCGGACTAGCGGTGAACGAGCAGTACTTC. Protein: CASSPGLAVNEQYF.

This chain joins TRBV20-1 and TRBJ2-7, with 11 positions matching TRBD2. Germline CDR1 is DFQATT and CDR2 is SNEGSKA (reference sequence). The CDR3 is 13 amino acids. The V gene end was trimmed by 5 bases and the J gene end by 3 bases; junction bases not matched to a gene: 3. The CDR3 reads CSAATSGNYEQYF. The CDR3 region has the DNA TGCAGTGCTGCGACTAGCGGGAACTACGAGCAGTACTTC.

The DNA for the CDR3 is TGTGCCACCAGTAGTGACAGGCCACGAGGCTACACCTTC. Amino acids: CATSSDRPRGYTF. J is TRBJ1-2 and V is TRBV24-1; a possible D gene is TRBD1 (6 bases). V was pared by 6 bases and J by 8 bases, with 15 bases between. The germline V gene has CDR1 KGHDR and CDR2 SFDVKD. CDR3 length equals 13 residues.

This clonotype was observed at least ten times. V usage is TRBV24-1 and J usage is TRBJ2-2; unclear D gene. Germline V lookup: CDR1 KGHDR, CDR2 SFDVKD. Trimming left V 5 bases short and J 6 bases short, with 18 bases between. The CDR3 loop spans 16 amino acids. CDR3 residues: CATSVLPWSRPGELFF. The CDR3 DNA sequence: TGTGCCACCAGTGTCCTTCCATGGTCACGGCCCGGGGAGCTGTTTTTT.

J is TRBJ1-2 and V is TRBV20-1; tentative D call: TRBD1 (5 bases). Between the trimmed V and J ends, which lost 2 bases and 4 bases, there was a span of 17 bases. Germline V gene lookup returns CDR1 DFQATT and CDR2 SNEGSKA (reference sequence). The CDR3 is 15 amino acids. The CDR3 protein is CSARIRSLGTYGYTF. CDR3 DNA sequence: TGCAGTGCTAGAATCAGAAGTCTCGGGACCTATGGCTACACCTTC.

This clonotype was seen more than once but under ten times. The chain has TRBV24-1 and TRBJ2-7; D ambiguous. V lost 0 bases and J 6 bases, leaving 5 bases between the germline ends. CDR1 and CDR2 from the germline V gene are KGHDR and SFDVKD. CDR3 length equals 12 residues. Here the CDR3 reads CATSDLGVEQYF. The CDR3 DNA is TGTGCCACCAGTGATTTGGGCGTCGAGCAGTACTTC.

This clonotype was observed at least ten times. The chain employs TRBV7-9 and TRBJ1-6; D not resolved. V was shortened by 5 bases and J by 7 bases, with 18 bases between the two germline ends. This CDR3 has 16 residues. Germline lookup yields CDR1 SEHNR and CDR2 FQNEAQ (reference sequence). The CDR3 is CASSPLAETRNSPLHF. Here the CDR3 DNA reads TGTGCCAGCAGCCCGCTAGCCGAGACCCGAAATTCACCCCTCCACTTT.

In regard to this clonotype: This sequence may be a read error, since a much larger clone differs from it by one base. The J gene is TRBJ1-1, the V gene TRBV10-3; possibly TRBD1 for D (5 bases). This CDR3 has 12 amino acids. CDR1 and CDR2 (germline): ENHRY, SYGVKD. For the CDR3, the DNA is TGTGCCATCAGTGAACGAGGGGCTGAAGTTTTCTTT. Its protein product is CAISERGAEVFF.

There are many counts of this clonotype. This chain joins TRBV10-3 and TRBJ1-1; D is possibly TRBD1 (5 bases). CDR3 size: 14 residues. Between the trimmed V and J ends, which lost 7 bases and 4 bases, there was a span of 16 bases. The germline V gene has CDR1 ENHRY and CDR2 SYGVKD. The CDR3 loop is CAITPGPRATEAFF. The DNA for the CDR3 is TGTGCCATCACCCCGGGACCGAGGGCCACTGAAGCTTTCTTT.

This clonotype occurred a few times. The rearrangement links TRBV9 to TRBJ1-3, with TRBD1 matching over 9 bases. CDR3 length: 15 amino acids. Trimming took 2 bases from V and 7 from J; bases not matched to a gene: 7. In germline, CDR1 is SGDLS, CDR2 YYNGEE. The CDR3, as DNA: TGTGCCAGCAGCGTCCTCGGGACAGGGCTTAACACCATATATTTT. Its translation: CASSVLGTGLNTIYF. The full variable domain, in which reference TRBV9 and TRBJ1-3 provide the parts outside the CDR3, is DSGVTQTPKHLITATGQRVTLRCSPRSGDLSVYWYQQSLDQGLQFLIQYYNGEERAKGNILERFSAQQFPDLHSELNLSSLELGDSALYFCASSVLGTGLNTIYFGEGSWLTVV.